This is a list of T cell receptor beta chains from one sample in a study of regulatory and conventional T cells in breast cancer. TCRdb used MiXCR to reprocess the PCR reads, holding one entry per CDR3 protein. There are 9,000 to 13,000 distinct CDR3 sequences in the sample; about 35% occur only once, and 4.5% to 6.5% lies in the top ten. The source material was conventional T cells from blood. Source of these receptors: a male donor in good health. Each CDR3 is given with its conserved first and last residue. Fields, in order: D gene, J gene, V gene, clone size, CDR3 DNA, CDR3 protein. A D gene is named only where the DNA matches it firmly. Size values are once, few and many counts, or a class for expanded clones, and some rows have none.

d_call: NA
j_call: TRBJ1-2
v_call: TRBV5-6
clone_size: NA
cdr3_nt: TGTGCCAGCAGCTTGGCCTTCGACCCTTACGGGGGCTACACCTTC
cdr3_aa: CASSLAFDPYGGYTF

d_call: TRBD1
j_call: TRBJ2-3
v_call: TRBV5-6
clone_size: NA
cdr3_nt: TGTGCCAGCAGCGTCCGGGACAGAGGGGGCTCCGGCACAGATACGCAGTATTTT
cdr3_aa: CASSVRDRGGSGTDTQYF

d_call: NA
j_call: TRBJ2-2
v_call: TRBV5-1
clone_size: NA
cdr3_nt: TGCGCCAGTACCCACTCCCCAGGGACCGGGGAGCTGTTTTTT
cdr3_aa: CASTHSPGTGELFF

d_call: NA
j_call: TRBJ2-7
v_call: TRBV3-1
clone_size: large
cdr3_nt: TGTGCCAGCAGCCCCCATCAAGTGTTCTACGAGCAGTACTTC
cdr3_aa: CASSPHQVFYEQYF

d_call: NA
j_call: TRBJ2-1
v_call: TRBV6-2/TRBV6-3
clone_size: NA
cdr3_nt: TGTGCCAGCTTAGGGGGGGCCCTCTACAATGAGCAGTTCTTC
cdr3_aa: CASLGGALYNEQFF

d_call: NA
j_call: TRBJ1-1
v_call: TRBV7-3
clone_size: NA
cdr3_nt: TGTGCCAGCAGCTCCCAGGCGAACACTGAAGCTTTCTTT
cdr3_aa: CASSSQANTEAFF

d_call: TRBD1
j_call: TRBJ1-1
v_call: TRBV12-3/TRBV12-4
clone_size: NA
cdr3_nt: TGTGCCAGCAGTCGGACAGGGAAGACTGAAGCTTTCTTT
cdr3_aa: CASSRTGKTEAFF

d_call: TRBD1
j_call: TRBJ1-6
v_call: TRBV28
clone_size: NA
cdr3_nt: TGTGCCAGCAGTTTGTTGCGACAGGGGGAGGATAATCCACCCCTCCACTTT
cdr3_aa: CASSLLRQGEDNPPLHF

d_call: TRBD1
j_call: TRBJ2-3
v_call: TRBV9
clone_size: NA
cdr3_nt: TGTGCCAGCAGGAAAGGGGGCGCTTCCGATACGCAGTATTTT
cdr3_aa: CASRKGGASDTQYF

d_call: TRBD1
j_call: TRBJ2-3
v_call: TRBV6-2/TRBV6-3
clone_size: NA
cdr3_nt: TGTGCCAGCAGTGCCACGGGACAGGGTGGCACAGATACGCAGTATTTT
cdr3_aa: CASSATGQGGTDTQYF

d_call: NA
j_call: TRBJ1-5
v_call: TRBV6-1
clone_size: medium-sized
cdr3_nt: TGTGCCAGCAAGAGTGAGGCAGGCTATGGCAATCAGCCCCAGCATTTT
cdr3_aa: CASKSEAGYGNQPQHF

d_call: TRBD1
j_call: TRBJ2-1
v_call: TRBV4-1
clone_size: few
cdr3_nt: TGCGCCAGCAGCCAAACAGGGGTCCGCAGTCTGTTCTTC
cdr3_aa: CASSQTGVRSLFF

d_call: TRBD1
j_call: TRBJ2-3
v_call: TRBV27
clone_size: NA
cdr3_nt: TGTGCCAGCAGTTCGGACAGGGCTAGCACAGATACGCAGTATTTT
cdr3_aa: CASSSDRASTDTQYF

d_call: NA
j_call: TRBJ2-1
v_call: TRBV7-9
clone_size: many
cdr3_nt: TGTGCCAGCCGTCGGGACTTGTACAATGAGCAGTTCTTC
cdr3_aa: CASRRDLYNEQFF

d_call: TRBD1
j_call: TRBJ2-3
v_call: TRBV5-1
clone_size: NA
cdr3_nt: TGCGCCAGCAGGTCGACAGGGGGTCTGGAAGATACGCAGTATTTT
cdr3_aa: CASRSTGGLEDTQYF

d_call: TRBD1
j_call: TRBJ1-1
v_call: TRBV6-5
clone_size: medium-sized
cdr3_nt: TGTGCCAGCAGTTACTCGTTTACGGGACAGGGGAACACTGAAGCTTTCTTT
cdr3_aa: CASSYSFTGQGNTEAFF

d_call: NA
j_call: TRBJ1-6
v_call: TRBV4-1
clone_size: NA
cdr3_nt: TGCGCCAGCAGCCACCTGACGGGGGGTAACTCACCCCTCCACTTT
cdr3_aa: CASSHLTGGNSPLHF

d_call: NA
j_call: TRBJ1-5
v_call: TRBV3-1
clone_size: few
cdr3_nt: TGTGCCAGCAGCCAAGATCTCAATCAGCCCCAGCATTTT
cdr3_aa: CASSQDLNQPQHF

d_call: TRBD2
j_call: TRBJ2-3
v_call: TRBV2
clone_size: few
cdr3_nt: TGTGCCAGCAATGTAGCGGGCCCAGCAGATACGCAGTATTTT
cdr3_aa: CASNVAGPADTQYF

d_call: NA
j_call: TRBJ2-3
v_call: TRBV19
clone_size: once
cdr3_nt: TGTGCCAGTAGTCGAAGACTAGGAGGTAGCACAGATACGCAGTATTTT
cdr3_aa: CASSRRLGGSTDTQYF

d_call: NA
j_call: TRBJ2-1
v_call: TRBV9
clone_size: NA
cdr3_nt: TGTGCCAGCAGCGTAGAAGTGGGACCCCCAAAGCAGTTCTTC
cdr3_aa: CASSVEVGPPKQFF

d_call: TRBD1
j_call: TRBJ1-1
v_call: TRBV15
clone_size: medium-sized
cdr3_nt: TGTGCCACCAGGCACTACGTACAGGGGCCCACTGAAGCTTTCTTT
cdr3_aa: CATRHYVQGPTEAFF

d_call: TRBD1
j_call: TRBJ1-3
v_call: TRBV6-5
clone_size: NA
cdr3_nt: TGTGCCAGCAGGCAGACAGGGGCCGGGGGAAACATCATATACTTT
cdr3_aa: CASRQTGAGGNIIYF

d_call: NA
j_call: TRBJ1-5
v_call: TRBV6-2/TRBV6-3
clone_size: NA
cdr3_nt: TGTGCCAGCAGAATCGGGACCTCTCGCAATCAGCCCCAGCATTTT
cdr3_aa: CASRIGTSRNQPQHF

d_call: TRBD1
j_call: TRBJ2-1
v_call: TRBV6-5
clone_size: few
cdr3_nt: TGTGCCAGCCATAGAGCAGGGGGCTCGTACAATGAGCAGTTCTTC
cdr3_aa: CASHRAGGSYNEQFF

d_call: TRBD1
j_call: TRBJ2-7
v_call: TRBV12-3/TRBV12-4
clone_size: once
cdr3_nt: TGTGCCAGCAGTTCGGGACAGCTGTACTACGAGCAGTACTTC
cdr3_aa: CASSSGQLYYEQYF

d_call: NA
j_call: TRBJ1-2
v_call: TRBV2
clone_size: NA
cdr3_nt: TGTGCCAGCAGCCGGGACTCTAACTATGGCTACACCTTC
cdr3_aa: CASSRDSNYGYTF

d_call: NA
j_call: TRBJ2-3
v_call: TRBV5-1
clone_size: NA
cdr3_nt: TGCGCCAGCAGCTTGGCCCGGGCTAGCGGCACAGATACGCAGTATTTT
cdr3_aa: CASSLARASGTDTQYF

d_call: NA
j_call: TRBJ2-5
v_call: TRBV28
clone_size: medium-sized
cdr3_nt: TGTGCCAGCAGTTTAAGGGTTGAGACCCAGTACTTC
cdr3_aa: CASSLRVETQYF

d_call: NA
j_call: TRBJ2-3
v_call: TRBV20-1
clone_size: few
cdr3_nt: TGCAGTGCTAGAGGGCTCGGCAGGGGTATTGTGGATACGCAGTATTTT
cdr3_aa: CSARGLGRGIVDTQYF

d_call: NA
j_call: TRBJ2-5
v_call: TRBV21-1
clone_size: once
cdr3_nt: TGTGCCAGCAGCAAAGCTATCGGGGGGCCTACGATACTCCAAGAGACCCAGTACTTC
cdr3_aa: CASSKAIGGPTILQETQYF

d_call: TRBD1
j_call: TRBJ2-1
v_call: TRBV7-9
clone_size: few
cdr3_nt: TGTGCCAGCAGCCCTCAACAGGGGGCGAATGAGCAGTTCTTC
cdr3_aa: CASSPQQGANEQFF

d_call: NA
j_call: TRBJ2-3
v_call: TRBV6-2/TRBV6-3
clone_size: few
cdr3_nt: TGTGCCAGCAGTTACTACTCTTCGCAGTATTTT
cdr3_aa: CASSYYSSQYF

d_call: NA
j_call: TRBJ2-1
v_call: TRBV20-1
clone_size: NA
cdr3_nt: TGCAGTGCTAGCGTGGCTCTCGATTATGAGCAGTTCTTC
cdr3_aa: CSASVALDYEQFF

d_call: TRBD1
j_call: TRBJ2-1
v_call: TRBV5-1
clone_size: NA
cdr3_nt: TGCGCCAGCAGCTTGGGACCATACCGGGACAGACGCCACAATGAGCAGTTCTTC
cdr3_aa: CASSLGPYRDRRHNEQFF

d_call: NA
j_call: TRBJ2-7
v_call: TRBV7-2
clone_size: NA
cdr3_nt: TGTGCCAGCAGCTCTTCCGGGATCTCCTACGAGCAGTACTTC
cdr3_aa: CASSSSGISYEQYF

d_call: NA
j_call: TRBJ1-6
v_call: TRBV20-1
clone_size: NA
cdr3_nt: TGCAGTGCCCCGTCGGGTCAGTATTCGTCACCCCTCCACTTT
cdr3_aa: CSAPSGQYSSPLHF

d_call: NA
j_call: TRBJ1-1
v_call: TRBV7-2
clone_size: NA
cdr3_nt: TGTGCCAGCAGCCGGGGGGTCGCCAACACTGAAGCTTTCTTT
cdr3_aa: CASSRGVANTEAFF

d_call: TRBD2
j_call: TRBJ2-3
v_call: TRBV5-1
clone_size: few
cdr3_nt: TGCGCCAGCAGGCGAGCCGGGACTAGCGGATATTATAGCACAGATACGCAGTATTTT
cdr3_aa: CASRRAGTSGYYSTDTQYF

d_call: NA
j_call: TRBJ2-2
v_call: TRBV30
clone_size: medium-sized
cdr3_nt: TGTGCCTGGAACGAGAGGGGAACCGGGGAGCTGTTTTTT
cdr3_aa: CAWNERGTGELFF

d_call: NA
j_call: TRBJ2-3
v_call: TRBV21-1
clone_size: medium-sized
cdr3_nt: TGTGCCAGCAGCGGCCGGGACAGGGTCGCAGATACGCAGTATTTT
cdr3_aa: CASSGRDRVADTQYF

d_call: NA
j_call: TRBJ1-3
v_call: TRBV7-2
clone_size: NA
cdr3_nt: TGTGCCAGCAGCTTAACTTTTGGCTCCTCTGGAAACACCATATATTTT
cdr3_aa: CASSLTFGSSGNTIYF

d_call: NA
j_call: TRBJ1-1
v_call: TRBV3-1
clone_size: few
cdr3_nt: TGTGCCAGCAGCCACGACGTCAGGGTAGCTGAAGCTTTCTTT
cdr3_aa: CASSHDVRVAEAFF

d_call: NA
j_call: TRBJ2-3
v_call: TRBV6-2/TRBV6-3
clone_size: NA
cdr3_nt: TGTGCCAGCAGTACCGACAGGGAGGTGACAGATACGCAGTATTTT
cdr3_aa: CASSTDREVTDTQYF

d_call: NA
j_call: TRBJ2-7
v_call: TRBV11-1
clone_size: medium-sized
cdr3_nt: TGTGCCAGCAACTCCGTCGGGGTCTACGAGCAGTACTTC
cdr3_aa: CASNSVGVYEQYF

d_call: TRBD1
j_call: TRBJ2-2
v_call: TRBV9
clone_size: NA
cdr3_nt: TGTGCCAGCAGCGTAGCCACCGGGACAGTAAGGTCTGGCGGGGAGCTGTTTTTT
cdr3_aa: CASSVATGTVRSGGELFF

d_call: TRBD1
j_call: TRBJ1-1
v_call: TRBV2
clone_size: medium-sized
cdr3_nt: TGTGCCAGCAGTGAGGGGGGGACAGGGAAAACTGAAGCTTTCTTT
cdr3_aa: CASSEGGTGKTEAFF

d_call: TRBD1
j_call: TRBJ1-1
v_call: TRBV29-1
clone_size: NA
cdr3_nt: TGCAGCGTGTCGGGGACAGTGAACACTGAAGCTTTCTTT
cdr3_aa: CSVSGTVNTEAFF

d_call: NA
j_call: TRBJ2-7
v_call: TRBV12-3/TRBV12-4
clone_size: NA
cdr3_nt: TGTGCCAGCACTCGAACGACCTCGGGACTTAACGAGCAGTACTTC
cdr3_aa: CASTRTTSGLNEQYF

d_call: TRBD2
j_call: TRBJ2-1
v_call: TRBV5-4
clone_size: once
cdr3_nt: TGTGCCAGCAGCTCCCGGCGGGGGGATCACAATGAGCAGTTCTTC
cdr3_aa: CASSSRRGDHNEQFF

d_call: TRBD2
j_call: TRBJ2-1
v_call: TRBV7-9
clone_size: medium-sized
cdr3_nt: TGTGCCAGCAGCCTTACTAGCGGTGAGCAGTTCTTC
cdr3_aa: CASSLTSGEQFF

d_call: NA
j_call: TRBJ1-2
v_call: TRBV6-5
clone_size: many
cdr3_nt: TGTGCCAGCAGTCGAGGGACACCTTTCAACTATGGCTACACCTTC
cdr3_aa: CASSRGTPFNYGYTF

d_call: NA
j_call: TRBJ2-5
v_call: TRBV4-3
clone_size: NA
cdr3_nt: TGCGCCAGCAGCCACGACCTTCAAGAGACCCAGTACTTC
cdr3_aa: CASSHDLQETQYF

d_call: NA
j_call: TRBJ1-1
v_call: TRBV4-3
clone_size: few
cdr3_nt: TGCGCCAGCAGCCAAGAGGGGGCGAACACTGAAGCTTTCTTT
cdr3_aa: CASSQEGANTEAFF

d_call: TRBD1
j_call: TRBJ1-5
v_call: TRBV4-1
clone_size: NA
cdr3_nt: TGCGCCAGCAGCCGATGGACAGGGACGAATCAGCCCCAGCATTTT
cdr3_aa: CASSRWTGTNQPQHF

d_call: NA
j_call: TRBJ2-7
v_call: TRBV7-2
clone_size: NA
cdr3_nt: TGTGCCAGCAGCTTCTCCCCAAATAGATTTTACGAGCAGTACTTC
cdr3_aa: CASSFSPNRFYEQYF

d_call: TRBD1
j_call: TRBJ1-1
v_call: TRBV7-2
clone_size: NA
cdr3_nt: TGTGCCAGCGGACCTACAGGGGGCAGGAACACTGAAGCTTTCTTT
cdr3_aa: CASGPTGGRNTEAFF